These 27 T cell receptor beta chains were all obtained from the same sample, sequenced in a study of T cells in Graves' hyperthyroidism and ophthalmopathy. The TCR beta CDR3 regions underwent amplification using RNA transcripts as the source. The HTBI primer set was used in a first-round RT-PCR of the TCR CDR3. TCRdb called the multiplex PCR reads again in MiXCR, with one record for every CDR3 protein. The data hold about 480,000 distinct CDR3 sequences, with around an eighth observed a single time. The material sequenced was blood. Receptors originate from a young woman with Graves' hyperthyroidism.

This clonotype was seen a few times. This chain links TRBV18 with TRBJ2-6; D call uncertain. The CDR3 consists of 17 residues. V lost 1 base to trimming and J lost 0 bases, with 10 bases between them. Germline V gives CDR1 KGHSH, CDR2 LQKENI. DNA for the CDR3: TGTGCCAGCTCACCACTGGACCTGAGCTCTGGGGCCAACGTCCTGACTTTC. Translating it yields CASSPLDLSSGANVLTF.

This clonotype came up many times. CDR3 bases: TGTGCCAGCTCACCGCAAGACAGAGCAACTAATGAAAAACTGTTTTTT. Its translation is CASSPQDRATNEKLFF. The chain carries TRBV18 and TRBJ1-4; tentative D call: TRBD1 (5 bases). Deletions cut 3 bases from V and 0 bases from J, with 11 bases between. Germline values: CDR1 KGHSH, CDR2 LQKENI. CDR3 size: 16 residues.

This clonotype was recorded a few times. CDR3 DNA: TGCGCCAGCAGCCAGCGACTAGCGGGAATCCAAGAGACCCAGTACTTC. It yields the protein CASSQRLAGIQETQYF. V gene TRBV4-1 combines with J gene TRBJ2-5, with 11 bases aligning to TRBD2. The ends lost 3 bases at V and 1 base at J; junction bases unmatched: 4. The CDR3 sequence is 16 residues long. Germline V gives CDR1 MGHRA, CDR2 YSYEKL.

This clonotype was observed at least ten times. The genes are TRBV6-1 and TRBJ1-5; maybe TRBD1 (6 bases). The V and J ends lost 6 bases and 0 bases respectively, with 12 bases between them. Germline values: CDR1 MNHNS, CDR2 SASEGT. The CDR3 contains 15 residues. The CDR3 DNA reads TGTGCCAGCAGGCGGGACAAACATAGCAATCAGCCCCAGCATTTT. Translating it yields CASRRDKHSNQPQHF.

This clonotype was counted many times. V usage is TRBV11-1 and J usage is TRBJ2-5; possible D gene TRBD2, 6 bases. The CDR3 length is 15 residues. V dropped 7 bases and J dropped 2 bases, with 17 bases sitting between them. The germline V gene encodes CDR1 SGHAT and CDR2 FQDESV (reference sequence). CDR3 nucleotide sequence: TGTGCCAGCACCCAAGAGCGCGGACTACAAGAGACCCAGTACTTC. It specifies CASTQERGLQETQYF.

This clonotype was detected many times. CDR3 bases: TGTGCCAGCAGTTCACCGGGACGGAACAATCAGCCCCAGCATTTT. The encoded protein is CASSSPGRNNQPQHF. This chain connects TRBV12-3 or TRBV12-4 to TRBJ1-5, with TRBD1 as a possible D gene (5 bases). This CDR3 region has 15 residues. V gave up 4 bases and J gave up 3 bases, with 13 bases separating them.

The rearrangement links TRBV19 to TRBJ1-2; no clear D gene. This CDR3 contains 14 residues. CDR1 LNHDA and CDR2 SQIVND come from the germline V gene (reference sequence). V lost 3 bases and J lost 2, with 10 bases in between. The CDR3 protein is CASSIGTANYGYTF. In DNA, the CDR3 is TGTGCCAGTAGTATTGGTACGGCCAACTATGGCTACACCTTC.

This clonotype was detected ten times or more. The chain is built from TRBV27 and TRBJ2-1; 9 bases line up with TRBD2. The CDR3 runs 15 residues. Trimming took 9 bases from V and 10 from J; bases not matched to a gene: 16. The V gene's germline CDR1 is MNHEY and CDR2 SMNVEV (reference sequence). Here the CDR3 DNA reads TGTGCCAGTCGGAACACCCTAGCGGGAAGTGACGAGCAGTTCTTC. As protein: CASRNTLAGSDEQFF.

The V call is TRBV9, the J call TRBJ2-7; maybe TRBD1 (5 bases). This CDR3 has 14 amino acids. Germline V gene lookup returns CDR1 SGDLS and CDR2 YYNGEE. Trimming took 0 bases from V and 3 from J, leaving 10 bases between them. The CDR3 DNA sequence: TGTGCCAGCAGCGTAGGTGGGGCGCTCTACGAGCAGTACTTC. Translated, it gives CASSVGGALYEQYF.

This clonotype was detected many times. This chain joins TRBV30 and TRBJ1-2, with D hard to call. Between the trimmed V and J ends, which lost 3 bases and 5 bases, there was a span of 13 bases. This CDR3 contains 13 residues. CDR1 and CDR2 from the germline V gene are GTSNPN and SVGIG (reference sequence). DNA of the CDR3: TGTGCCTGGAGACGGTCAGCTGAATATGGCTACACCTTC. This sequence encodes CAWRRSAEYGYTF. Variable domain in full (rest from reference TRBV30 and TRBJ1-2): SQTIHQWPATLVQPVGSPLSLECTVEGTSNPNLYWYRQAAGRGLQLLFYSVGIGQISSEVPQNLSASRPQDRQFILSSKKLLLSDSGFYLCAWRRSAEYGYTFGSGTRLTVV.

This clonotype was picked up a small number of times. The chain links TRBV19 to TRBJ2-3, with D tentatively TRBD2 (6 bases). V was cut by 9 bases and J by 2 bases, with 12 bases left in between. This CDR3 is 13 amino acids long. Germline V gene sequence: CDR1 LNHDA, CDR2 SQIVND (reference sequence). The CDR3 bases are TGTGCCAGCACTCGGGACTCCACAGATACGCAGTATTTT. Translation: CASTRDSTDTQYF.

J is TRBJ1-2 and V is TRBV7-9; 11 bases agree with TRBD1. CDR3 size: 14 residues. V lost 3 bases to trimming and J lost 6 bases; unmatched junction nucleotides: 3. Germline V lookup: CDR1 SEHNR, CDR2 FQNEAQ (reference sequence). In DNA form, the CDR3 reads TGTGCCAGCAGCTTTGGACAGGGGGCGGATGGCTACACCTTC. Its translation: CASSFGQGADGYTF. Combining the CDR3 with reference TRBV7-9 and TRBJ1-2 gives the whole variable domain DTGVSQNPRHKITKRGQNVTFRCDPISEHNRLYWYRQTLGQGPEFLTYFQNEAQLEKSRLLSDRFSAERPKGSFSTLEIQRTEQGDSAMYLCASSFGQGADGYTFGSGTRLTVV.

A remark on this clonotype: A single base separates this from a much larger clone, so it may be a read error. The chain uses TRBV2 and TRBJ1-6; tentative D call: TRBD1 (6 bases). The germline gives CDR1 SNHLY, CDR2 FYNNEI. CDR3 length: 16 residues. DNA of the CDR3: TGTGCCAGCAGCTTGCGACAGGCCTTGTATAATTCACCCCCCCACTTT. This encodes CASSLRQALYNSPPHF.

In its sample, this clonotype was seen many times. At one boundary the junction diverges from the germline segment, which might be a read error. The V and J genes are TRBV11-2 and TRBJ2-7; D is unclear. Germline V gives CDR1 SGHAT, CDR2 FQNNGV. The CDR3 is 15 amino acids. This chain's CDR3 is CASSTAADPSNEQYF. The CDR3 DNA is TGTGCCAGCAGCACGGCGGCGGACCCCTCCAACGAGCAGTACTTC.

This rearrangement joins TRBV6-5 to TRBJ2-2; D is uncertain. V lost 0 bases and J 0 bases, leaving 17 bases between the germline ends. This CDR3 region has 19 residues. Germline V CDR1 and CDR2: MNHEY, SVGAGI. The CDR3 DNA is TGTGCCAGCAGTTACTCGATTCAAGGGAAGTACGCGAACACCGGGGAGCTGTTTTTT. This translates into CASSYSIQGKYANTGELFF.

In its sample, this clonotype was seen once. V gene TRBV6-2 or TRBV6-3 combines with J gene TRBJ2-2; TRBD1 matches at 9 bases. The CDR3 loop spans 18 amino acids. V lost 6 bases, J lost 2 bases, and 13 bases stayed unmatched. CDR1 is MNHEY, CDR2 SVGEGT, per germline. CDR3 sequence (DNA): TGTGCCAGCAGGCCTCACGCGGGGACAGGGAAAAACACCGGGGAGCTGTTTTTT. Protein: CASRPHAGTGKNTGELFF.

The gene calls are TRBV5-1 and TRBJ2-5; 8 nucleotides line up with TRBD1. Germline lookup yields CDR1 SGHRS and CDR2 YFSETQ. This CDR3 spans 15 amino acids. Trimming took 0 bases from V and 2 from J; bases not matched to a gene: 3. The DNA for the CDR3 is TGCGCCAGCAGCTTGGACAGGGGGAGACAAGAGACCCAGTACTTC. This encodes CASSLDRGRQETQYF.

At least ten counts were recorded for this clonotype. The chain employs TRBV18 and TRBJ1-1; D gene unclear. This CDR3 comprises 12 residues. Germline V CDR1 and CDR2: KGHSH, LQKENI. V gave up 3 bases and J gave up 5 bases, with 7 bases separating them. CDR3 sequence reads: CASSPPETEAFF. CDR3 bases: TGTGCCAGCTCACCGCCAGAGACTGAAGCTTTCTTT. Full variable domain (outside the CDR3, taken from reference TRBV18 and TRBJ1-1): NAGVMQNPRHLVRRRGQEARLRCSPMKGHSHVYWYRQLPEEGLKFMVYLQKENIIDESGMPKERFSAEFPKEGPSILRIQQVVRGDSAAYFCASSPPETEAFFGQGTRLTVV.

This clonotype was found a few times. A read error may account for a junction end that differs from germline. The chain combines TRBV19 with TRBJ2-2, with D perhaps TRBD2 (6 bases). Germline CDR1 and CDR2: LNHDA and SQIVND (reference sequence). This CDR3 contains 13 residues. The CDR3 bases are TGTGCCAGTAATATCCTTGATACCGGGGGGCTGTTTTTT. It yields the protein CASNILDTGGLFF.

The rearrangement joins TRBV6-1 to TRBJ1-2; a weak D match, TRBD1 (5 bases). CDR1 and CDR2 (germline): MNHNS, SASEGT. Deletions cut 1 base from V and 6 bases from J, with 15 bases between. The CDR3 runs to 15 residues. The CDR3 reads CASSEGTLGTDGYTF. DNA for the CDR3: TGTGCCAGCAGTGAAGGGACGCTGGGGACGGATGGCTACACCTTC.

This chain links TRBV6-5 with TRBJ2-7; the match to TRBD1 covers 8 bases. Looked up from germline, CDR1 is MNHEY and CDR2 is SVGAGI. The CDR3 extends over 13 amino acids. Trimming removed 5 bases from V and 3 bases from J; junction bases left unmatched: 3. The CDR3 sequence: CASSTTGGYEQYF. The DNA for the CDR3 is TGTGCCAGCAGTACAACAGGGGGCTACGAGCAGTACTTC.

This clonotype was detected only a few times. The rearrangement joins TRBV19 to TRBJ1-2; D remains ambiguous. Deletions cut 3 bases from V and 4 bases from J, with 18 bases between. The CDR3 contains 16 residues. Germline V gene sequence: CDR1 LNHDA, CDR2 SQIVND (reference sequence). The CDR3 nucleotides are TGTGCCAGTAGTATTCGGCCCTCCCCTGATACCTATGGCTACACCTTC. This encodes CASSIRPSPDTYGYTF.

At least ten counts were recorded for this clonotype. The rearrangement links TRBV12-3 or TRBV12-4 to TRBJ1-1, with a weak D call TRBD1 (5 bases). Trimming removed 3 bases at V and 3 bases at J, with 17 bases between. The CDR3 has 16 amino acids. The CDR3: CASSFAGRRWDTEAFF. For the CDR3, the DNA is TGTGCCAGCAGTTTTGCAGGGCGGAGGTGGGACACTGAAGCTTTCTTT.

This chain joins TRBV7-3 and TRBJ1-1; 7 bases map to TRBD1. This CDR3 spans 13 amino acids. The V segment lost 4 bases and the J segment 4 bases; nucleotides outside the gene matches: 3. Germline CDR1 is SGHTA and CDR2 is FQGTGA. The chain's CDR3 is CASSSGQSTEAFF. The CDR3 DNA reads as TGTGCCAGCAGCTCGGGACAGTCCACTGAAGCTTTCTTT.

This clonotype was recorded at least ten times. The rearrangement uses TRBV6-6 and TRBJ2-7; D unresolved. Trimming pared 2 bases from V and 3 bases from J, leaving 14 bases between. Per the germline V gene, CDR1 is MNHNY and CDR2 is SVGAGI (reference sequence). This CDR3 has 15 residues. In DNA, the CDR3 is TGTGCCAGCAGTTACGGATCTGGACCCCACTACGAGCAGTACTTC. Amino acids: CASSYGSGPHYEQYF.

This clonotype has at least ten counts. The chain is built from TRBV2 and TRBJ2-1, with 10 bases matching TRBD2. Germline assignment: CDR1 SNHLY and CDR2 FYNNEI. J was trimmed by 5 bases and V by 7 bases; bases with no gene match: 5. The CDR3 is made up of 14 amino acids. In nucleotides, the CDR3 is TGTGCCAGCAAAGTGCTAGCGGGAGACAATGAGCAGTTCTTC. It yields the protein CASKVLAGDNEQFF.

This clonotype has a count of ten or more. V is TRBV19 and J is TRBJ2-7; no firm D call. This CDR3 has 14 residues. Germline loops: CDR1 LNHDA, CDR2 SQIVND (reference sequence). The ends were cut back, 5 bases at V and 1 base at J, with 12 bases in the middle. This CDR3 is CASSQTDRSYEQYV. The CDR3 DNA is TGTGCCAGTAGTCAAACGGACCGTTCCTACGAGCAGTACGTC.